This T cell receptor beta chain was profiled in a study of blood T cell repertoires in COVID-19. Study-wide background: Researchers got acute and convalescent COVID-19 samples from the United States, Italy and Spain. The cDNA or gDNA used as material had been derived from T cells, B-cell-depleted T cells, or PBMCs.

Trimming removed 3 bases from V and 1 base from J, with 16 bases in between. Looked up from germline, CDR1 is DFQATT and CDR2 is SNEGSKA (reference sequence). The CDR3 consists of 15 residues. As handled by the study authors: Researchers report that nucleated cell counts were estimated from reference gene primer amplification. Assay used: immunoSEQ multiplex PCR; TCRdb lists only in-frame clones, some missing. D and trimming were read from the DNA, whereas the V and J calls and clone size are those reported in that table. The sample gives about 13,000 clones, around 78% of which show up once; about a third is in the top ten. This clone rates as medium-sized.

The clonotype comes from a human donor in a cohort sampled during active COVID-19. The V gene is TRBV20-1, the J gene TRBJ2-7; a possible D gene is TRBD2 (6 bases). Material for sequencing was peripheral blood. CDR3: CSASPPGGLSYEQYF. In nucleotides, the CDR3 is TGCAGTGCTAGTCCCCCCGGAGGGTTATCCTACGAGCAGTACTTC.